The 17 T cell receptor beta chains given below trace back to one sample, sequenced in a study of breast tumors, draining lymph nodes, adjacent tissues. A single record per CDR3 protein comes from TCRdb applying MiXCR to the multiplex PCR reads. The table includes more than 85,000 distinct CDR3 sequences, about 20% detected once. Breast cancer patients provided tissue from their axillary draining lymph nodes. The specimen was axillary lymph node tissue. These TCRs come from a female donor with breast cancer. Some clones in this sample may be carry-over from other donors' samples.

This clonotype was found many times. CDR3 sequence: CASSVEGGQVSGELFF. In nucleotides, the CDR3 is TGCGCCAGCAGCGTTGAAGGTGGACAGGTCTCCGGGGAGCTGTTTTTT. The V gene is TRBV5-1, the J gene TRBJ2-2; 7 positions agree with TRBD1. V lost 4 bases and J lost 6; bases outside the gene matches: 12. The V gene's germline CDR1 is SGHRS and CDR2 YFSETQ. This CDR3 contains 16 residues.

V and J are TRBV28 and TRBJ1-4; D gene ambiguous. The germline gives CDR1 MDHEN, CDR2 SYDVKM. This CDR3 is 12 amino acids long. Deletions cut 1 base from V and 14 bases from J, with 11 bases between. This CDR3 is CASSLSQPTLFF. The CDR3 coding sequence is TGTGCCAGCAGTTTATCACAGCCTACTCTGTTTTTT.

As concerns this clonotype: A much larger clone differs from this one at a single base, so this may be a read error. The chain couples TRBV20-1 to TRBJ2-1, with D unclear. Germline assignment: CDR1 DFQATT and CDR2 SNEGSKA (reference sequence). This CDR3 contains 14 residues. CDR3 DNA: TGCAGTGCTAGAAGACATACTACCCTGGATGAGCGGTTCTTC. Translating it yields CSARRHTTLDERFF.

This clonotype was recorded many times. The chain links TRBV5-1 to TRBJ2-3, with 8 bases fitting TRBD1. The CDR3 covers 12 residues. J lost 4 bases, V lost 8 bases, and 3 bases had no gene match. CDR1 is SGHRS, CDR2 YFSETQ, per germline. The CDR3 protein is CARGQGADTQYF. The CDR3 nucleotides read TGCGCCAGAGGACAGGGCGCAGATACGCAGTATTTT.

This clonotype was found many times. The V call is TRBV5-4, the J call TRBJ1-4; D ambiguous. Trimming took off 0 bases at V and 3 bases at J, with 12 bases between the two ends. The CDR3 is made up of 16 amino acids. Per the germline V gene, CDR1 is SGHNT and CDR2 is YYREEE (reference sequence). CDR3 region: CASSLAHVNANEKLFF. In DNA form, the CDR3 reads TGTGCCAGCAGCTTGGCCCACGTGAATGCTAATGAAAAACTGTTTTTT.

V gene TRBV5-1 combines with J gene TRBJ2-7; D is unresolved. In germline, CDR1 is SGHRS, CDR2 YFSETQ. CDR3 length equals 13 residues. V shed 0 bases and J shed 6 bases, with 10 bases lying between them. The chain's CDR3 is CASSLASGGEQYF. As DNA, the CDR3 is TGCGCCAGCAGCTTGGCTTCGGGCGGCGAGCAGTACTTC.

This clonotype showed up just a few times. V gene TRBV27 combines with J gene TRBJ2-3; D unclear. V lost 5 bases, J lost 0 bases, and 6 bases lay in between. The germline gives CDR1 MNHEY, CDR2 SMNVEV (reference sequence). The CDR3 extends over 13 amino acids. The CDR3 reads CASSDISTDTQYF. Here the CDR3 DNA reads TGTGCCAGCAGTGACATTAGCACAGATACGCAGTATTTT.

This clonotype was recorded only once. A clone one base away is much larger, so this may be a read error. This chain links TRBV2 with TRBJ2-3; D is uncertain. This CDR3 spans 14 amino acids. The V gene's germline CDR1 is SNHLY and CDR2 FYNNEI. The CDR3 DNA follows: TGTGCCAGCAGTGTAAGGCAGAGCACAGATACGCGGTATTTT. Translation: CASSVRQSTDTRYF. Drawing the rest from reference TRBV2 and TRBJ2-3, the complete variable domain is EPEVTQTPSHQVTQMGQEVILRCVPISNHLYFYWYRQILGQKVEFLVSFYNNEISEKSEIFDDQFSVERPDGSNFTLKIRSTKLEDSAMYFCASSVRQSTDTRYFGPGTRLTVL.

This clonotype was seen repeatedly, ten times or more. The J gene is TRBJ1-4, the V gene TRBV5-1; D not resolved. V shed 0 bases and J shed 7 bases, with 10 bases lying between them. Per germline, CDR1 SGHRS and CDR2 YFSETQ. The CDR3 spans 14 residues. The CDR3 nucleotides are TGCGCCAGCAGCTTGGGGTTCTGGTCTGAAAAACTGTTTTTT. It codes for CASSLGFWSEKLFF.

This clonotype occurred many times. This chain links TRBV5-6 with TRBJ2-6; a weak D match, TRBD2 (5 bases). The CDR3 is 15 residues long. CDR1 and CDR2 (germline): SGHDT, YYEEEE. V was cut by 4 bases and J by 0 bases, with 8 bases left in between. The CDR3 DNA reads as TGTGCCAGCAGCACTAGTTTCTCTGGGGCCAACGTCCTGACTTTC. Encoded protein: CASSTSFSGANVLTF. Complete variable domain (other parts from reference TRBV5-6 and TRBJ2-6): DAGVTQSPTHLIKTRGQQVTLRCSPKSGHDTVSWYQQALGQGPQFIFQYYEEEERQRGNFPDRFSGHQFPNYSSELNVNALLLGDSALYLCASSTSFSGANVLTFGAGSRLTVL.

This clonotype was seen a few times. J is TRBJ1-1 and V is TRBV5-4; D might be TRBD1 (5 bases). The CDR3 consists of 14 residues. Germline loops: CDR1 SGHNT, CDR2 YYREEE (reference sequence). The V gene lost 3 bases and the J gene lost 0 bases, with 9 bases spanning the gap. The CDR3 nucleotides are TGTGCCAGCAGCTCGGGCAGGGTGAACACTGAAGCTTTCTTT. Its translation is CASSSGRVNTEAFF.

This clonotype was detected ten times or more. The chain recombines TRBV6-1 with TRBJ2-7; 9 bases align to TRBD1. The CDR3 runs 13 residues. Germline values: CDR1 MNHNS, CDR2 SASEGT. Trimming at V came to 5 bases and at J to 9 bases, leaving 8 bases not matched to a gene. The CDR3 loop reads CASSPRGQGWQYF. CDR3 sequence (DNA): TGTGCCAGCAGTCCGAGGGGACAGGGATGGCAGTACTTC.

In its sample, this clonotype was seen many times. The chain has TRBV10-3 and TRBJ2-1, with D perhaps TRBD1 (5 bases). This CDR3 has 13 residues. V lost 7 bases to trimming and J lost 4 bases, with 11 bases between them. The V gene's germline CDR1 is ENHRY and CDR2 SYGVKD. CDR3 sequence reads: CAINQDTYNEQFF. CDR3 nucleotides: TGTGCCATCAATCAGGACACGTACAATGAGCAGTTCTTC.

This clonotype was detected ten times or more. This rearrangement joins TRBV30 to TRBJ2-7; 9 nucleotides match TRBD1. Germline CDR1 GTSNPN, CDR2 SVGIG (reference sequence). The CDR3 covers 12 residues. The V gene end was trimmed by 7 bases and the J gene end by 2 bases; junction bases not matched to a gene: 3. For the CDR3, the DNA is TGTGCCTACACAGGGGGCCCCTACGAGCAGTACTTC. It codes for CAYTGGPYEQYF. Based on the CDR3 plus reference TRBV30 and TRBJ2-7, the full variable domain is SQTIHQWPATLVQPVGSPLSLECTVEGTSNPNLYWYRQAAGRGLQLLFYSVGIGQISSEVPQNLSASRPQDRQFILSSKKLLLSDSGFYLCAYTGGPYEQYFGPGTRLTVT.

The sample holds many counts of this clonotype. This chain links TRBV24-1 with TRBJ1-5, with 7 bases aligning to TRBD1. The CDR3 consists of 15 residues. V was pared by 9 bases and J by 2 bases, with 9 bases of the junction left unmatched. Germline lookup yields CDR1 KGHDR and CDR2 SFDVKD. CDR3 in amino acids: CATSTTGLGNQPQHF. In DNA form, the CDR3 reads TGTGCCACCTCCACGACAGGGCTTGGCAATCAGCCCCAGCATTTT.

This clonotype was counted at least ten times. This chain links TRBV27 with TRBJ2-7; TRBD1 or TRBD2 may be the D gene (5 bases each). Germline lookup yields CDR1 MNHEY and CDR2 SMNVEV (reference sequence). This CDR3 contains 14 residues. Trimming took off 7 bases at V and 0 bases at J, with 13 bases between the two ends. The CDR3 nucleotides read TGTGCCAGCAAAGGGCCAGGGAGCTCCTACGAGCAGTACTTC. Protein sequence: CASKGPGSSYEQYF.

This clonotype was seen ten or more times. The J gene is TRBJ2-7, the V gene TRBV5-1; D is unclear. CDR1 SGHRS and CDR2 YFSETQ come from the germline V gene. The CDR3 totals 14 residues. V was clipped by 0 bases and J by 0 bases, with 7 bases between them. As DNA, the CDR3 is TGCGCCAGCAGCTTGGAAGGAGTCTCCTACGAGCAGTACTTC. It specifies CASSLEGVSYEQYF.